This T cell receptor beta chain comes out of a study of neurological immune-mediated disorders. Many counts were recorded for this clonotype. Germline assignment: CDR1 LNHNV and CDR2 YYDKDF (reference sequence). Trimming left V 2 bases short and J 2 bases short, with 14 bases between. The CDR3 contains 16 residues. TCRdb used MiXCR to reprocess the 5' RACE reads, holding one entry per CDR3 protein. The data hold approximately 86,000 distinct CDR3 sequences, with 2% to 3% observed a single time. The receptor's source is a woman in her 30s with multiple sclerosis. Sequencing was performed on PBMCs. The rearrangement joins TRBV15 to TRBJ2-3; D possibly corresponds to TRBD2 (5 bases). The CDR3, as DNA: TGTGCCACCAGCAGAAATACTTTCGGGAACACAGATACGCAGTATTTT. Its translation: CATSRNTFGNTDTQYF.